Presented here are 18 T cell receptor beta chains from one specimen sequenced in a study of shared clonotypes between healthy human individuals. The assay was immunoSEQ multiplex PCR, and TCRdb's table has in-frame clones only and misses some. Seen here are over 750,000 clones, around 96% observed once, and the top ten hold less than 0.25%. Selected positively for CCR7 and CD45RO-negative, naive CD8 cells excluded terminally differentiated effector memory CD45RA+ cells. Sequenced: naive CD8+ T cells sorted from blood. Receptors were obtained from a man aged 25 to 40 in good health.

This clone was counted once. The chain employs TRBV7-9 and TRBJ1-2, with 8 bases identical to TRBD1. Germline V gene data show CDR1 as SEHNR and CDR2 as FQNEAQ (reference sequence). The CDR3 loop spans 16 amino acids. V was pared by 1 base and J by 7 bases, with 11 bases of the junction left unmatched. As DNA, the CDR3 is TGTGCCAGCAGCTTAGGCCAGGGGGCACGAAAGGGTGGCTACACCTTC. This translates into CASSLGQGARKGGYTF.

This clone came up a few times. This chain links TRBV6-5 with TRBJ2-2, with 7 bases lining up with TRBD1. Germline V CDR1 and CDR2: MNHEY, SVGAGI. V was clipped by 7 bases and J by 5 bases; unmatched bases: 7. The CDR3 runs to 14 residues. DNA of the CDR3: TGTGCCAGCAACGTAGAGGGGGCGACCGGGGAGCTGTTTTTT. It encodes CASNVEGATGELFF.

This chain links TRBV9 with TRBJ2-1, with 9 bases lining up with TRBD1. CDR1 is SGDLS, CDR2 YYNGEE, per germline. V was clipped by 4 bases and J by 8 bases; unmatched bases: 13. This CDR3 is 16 amino acids long. CDR3 in amino acids: CASSKTGTGLFDEQFF. CDR3 sequence (DNA): TGTGCCAGCAGCAAAACCGGGACAGGGTTGTTCGATGAGCAGTTCTTC.

V is TRBV29-1 and J is TRBJ1-2; possibly TRBD1 for D (6 bases). CDR3 length: 13 residues. Trimming took off 7 bases at V and 8 bases at J, with 20 bases between the two ends. CDR1 and CDR2 (germline): SQVTM, ANQGSEA. The CDR3 protein is CSALELGGEGYTF. The CDR3 region has the DNA TGCAGCGCCCTAGAGTTGGGGGGCGAAGGCTACACCTTC.

This sequence joins TRBV6-5 and TRBJ1-4, with D uncertain. The CDR3 extends over 15 amino acids. CDR1 is MNHEY and CDR2 is SVGAGI in the germline V gene. V lost 4 bases and J lost 8, with 17 bases in between. CDR3 in amino acids: CASSSGFGSMEKLFF. CDR3 coding DNA: TGTGCCAGCAGTTCTGGGTTTGGGAGTATGGAAAAACTGTTTTTT.

The V call is TRBV7-2, the J call TRBJ2-7, with a weak D call TRBD1 (5 bases). Germline lookup yields CDR1 SGHTA and CDR2 FQGNSA. V dropped 5 bases and J dropped 4 bases, with 15 bases sitting between them. The CDR3 covers 14 residues. CDR3 loop: CASSHPDSLYEQYF. The CDR3 DNA sequence: TGTGCCAGCAGCCATCCCGACAGCCTATACGAGCAGTACTTC.

CDR3 nucleotide sequence: TGTGCCATCAGGCGGACAGGGTCGAACACCGGGGAGCTGTTTTTT. It specifies CAIRRTGSNTGELFF. The rearrangement links TRBV10-3 to TRBJ2-2; TRBD1 agrees at 8 bases. Germline V gives CDR1 ENHRY, CDR2 SYGVKD. V dropped 6 bases and J dropped 0; count of bases not matched to a gene: 3. The CDR3 runs to 15 residues.

As for this clone: This same CDR3 is encoded by further DNA sequences in the sample. The V gene is TRBV11-2, the J gene TRBJ2-5; 12 bases fit TRBD2. Trimming at V came to 5 bases and at J to 5 bases, leaving 6 bases not matched to a gene. Germline-derived CDR1 and CDR2 are SGHAT and FQNNGV. The CDR3 loop spans 15 amino acids. The DNA for the CDR3 is TGTGCCAGCAGCCTGGGACTAGCGGGCGTGGAGACCCAGTACTTC. Encoded protein: CASSLGLAGVETQYF. Full variable domain (outside the CDR3, taken from reference TRBV11-2 and TRBJ2-5): EAGVAQSPRYKIIEKRQSVAFWCNPISGHATLYWYQQILGQGPKLLIQFQNNGVVDDSQLPKDRFSAERLKGVDSTLKIQPAKLEDSAVYLCASSLGLAGVETQYFGPGTRLLVL.

This sequence joins TRBV14 and TRBJ2-1; TRBD2 aligns across 9 bases. Per germline, CDR1 SGHDN and CDR2 FVKESK. This CDR3 spans 13 amino acids. V shed 1 base and J 13 bases; nucleotides not matched to a gene: 5. CDR3 amino acids: CASSQVRLADQFF. The CDR3 DNA is TGTGCCAGCAGCCAAGTCCGACTAGCGGACCAGTTCTTC.

The V and J genes are TRBV27 and TRBJ2-1; 9 bases are a match to TRBD2. CDR1 and CDR2 (germline): MNHEY, SMNVEV (reference sequence). This CDR3 is built from 15 residues. V lost 5 bases and J lost 4; bases outside the gene matches: 6. CDR3 sequence: CASSSGLALYNEQFF. CDR3 DNA: TGTGCCAGCAGTAGCGGACTAGCGCTTTACAATGAGCAGTTCTTC.

V gene TRBV7-9 combines with J gene TRBJ2-1; 8 bases are shared with TRBD1. There are 13 residues in the CDR3. Per germline, CDR1 SEHNR and CDR2 FQNEAQ (reference sequence). The V and J ends lost 5 bases and 6 bases, in that order; junction bases with no gene match: 3. CDR3 sequence: CASSQDRGNEQFF. In DNA form, the CDR3 reads TGTGCCAGCAGCCAAGACAGGGGCAATGAGCAGTTCTTC.

The sample holds one count of this clone. The J gene is TRBJ2-2, the V gene TRBV7-8, with D unresolved. Germline V lookup: CDR1 SGHVS, CDR2 FQNEAQ. The CDR3 contains 16 residues. The V end lost 1 base, the J end lost 0 bases, and 9 bases lay between the germline ends. The CDR3 reads CASSLGNRPNTGELFF. The CDR3 bases are TGTGCCAGCAGCTTAGGGAACCGACCGAACACCGGGGAGCTGTTTTTT.

The J gene is TRBJ2-7, the V gene TRBV15; perhaps TRBD2 as D (5 bases). The CDR3 covers 15 residues. Trimming stripped 1 base from V and 2 bases from J, with 12 bases between. Germline CDR1 LNHNV, CDR2 YYDKDF (reference sequence). The CDR3 DNA sequence: TGTGCCACCAGCAGAGGGACTTCTACCACCTACGAGCAGTACTTC. Translation gives CATSRGTSTTYEQYF.

In its sample, this clone was seen a few times. The chain employs TRBV7-9 and TRBJ2-3; D is tentatively TRBD1 or TRBD2 (5 bases each). CDR3 length equals 16 residues. V was pared by 5 bases and J by 0 bases, with 15 bases between. Germline-derived CDR1 and CDR2 are SEHNR and FQNEAQ (reference sequence). The CDR3, as DNA: TGTGCCAGCAGCCCCCGGGACGGATCTAGCACAGATACGCAGTATTTT. It is translated as CASSPRDGSSTDTQYF.

Worth noting for this clone: Other DNA sequences in this sample translate to the same CDR3. This sequence joins TRBV27 and TRBJ2-1; 12 bases line up with TRBD2. J gave up 7 bases and V 2 bases, and 0 bases lay outside the gene matches. Germline lookup yields CDR1 MNHEY and CDR2 SMNVEV (reference sequence). This CDR3 has 14 residues. The CDR3 bases are TGTGCCAGCAGTTTAACTAGCGGGAGGAATGAGCAGTTCTTC. It translates to CASSLTSGRNEQFF.

The rearrangement uses TRBV9 and TRBJ2-4, with 10 bases matching TRBD2. Germline V gene data show CDR1 as SGDLS and CDR2 as YYNGEE. With 4 bases clipped from V and 7 bases from J, the junction kept 11 bases outside the gene matches. This CDR3 comprises 16 residues. CDR3 nucleotides: TGTGCCAGCAGCCCCCCTAGCGGGAGCGAATGGAACATTCAGTACTTC. Its translation is CASSPPSGSEWNIQYF.

The chain employs TRBV29-1 and TRBJ2-5; TRBD1 matches 10 bases. Germline CDR1 SQVTM, CDR2 ANQGSEA. V was pared by 3 bases and J by 3 bases, with 4 bases of the junction left unmatched. CDR3 length equals 14 residues. The CDR3 region is CSVDTGQGEETQYF. CDR3 DNA sequence: TGCAGCGTTGACACCGGACAGGGGGAAGAGACCCAGTACTTC.

The chain is built from TRBV5-1 and TRBJ1-2; 9 positions agree with TRBD1. Germline CDR1 reads SGHRS; CDR2 reads YFSETQ. The CDR3 consists of 12 residues. Germline trimming cut 3 bases from V and 14 bases from J; bases unmatched to any gene: 8. Written as DNA, the CDR3 is TGCGCCAGCAGCTCCACCGGGACAGGGTATACCTTC. Translation gives CASSSTGTGYTF.